This TCR beta chain was sequenced in a study of CD8+CD57+ T cells in acquired aplastic anemia. The wider study: Quantities of DNA derived from sorted CD4+ and CD8+ cells averaged approximately 3 ug. Healthy CD8+ samples averaged about 10 million reads.

General study results and limits: Over 25 shared CD8+ CDR3s appeared highly expressed within patients' immunodominant clones. Patients did not significantly differ from controls in CD8+ Simpson's diversity.

Investigators profiled TCR beta VDJ and CDR3 from genomic DNA template. TCRdb re-called the reads with MiXCR, one entry per CDR3 protein. The sample includes roughly 51,000 distinct CDR3 sequences, 70% to 80% of them seen just once. A remark on this clonotype: What it binds is unknown.

The sample consisted of sorted CD4+, CD8+, or CD8+CD57+ T cells (not recorded which) from PBMCs. The TCR sequence derives from a human donor in good health, serving as a control.

The CDR3 DNA sequence: TGTGCCACCATGTGGGTCGGGTGGGCCACTAATGAAAAACTGTTTTTT. This sequence encodes CATMWVGWATNEKLFF. V gene TRBV24-1 combines with J gene TRBJ1-4; no firm D call. The germline gives CDR1 KGHDR, CDR2 SFDVKD. V gave up 8 bases and J gave up 2 bases, with 17 bases separating them. The CDR3 runs to 16 residues.